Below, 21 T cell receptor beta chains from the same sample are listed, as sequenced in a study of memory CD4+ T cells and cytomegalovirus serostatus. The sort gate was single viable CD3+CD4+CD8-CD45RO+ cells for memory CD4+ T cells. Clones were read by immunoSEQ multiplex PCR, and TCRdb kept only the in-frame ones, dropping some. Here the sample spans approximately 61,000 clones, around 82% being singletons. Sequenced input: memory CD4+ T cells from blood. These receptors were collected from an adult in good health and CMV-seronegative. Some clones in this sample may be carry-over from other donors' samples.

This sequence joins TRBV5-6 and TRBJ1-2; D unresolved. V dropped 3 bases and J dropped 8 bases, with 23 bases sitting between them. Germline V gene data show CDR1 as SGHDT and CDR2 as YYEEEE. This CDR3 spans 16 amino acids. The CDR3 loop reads CASSSLSWADYGGYTF. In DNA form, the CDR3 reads TGTGCCAGCAGCTCCCTTTCCTGGGCAGACTATGGCGGCTACACCTTC.

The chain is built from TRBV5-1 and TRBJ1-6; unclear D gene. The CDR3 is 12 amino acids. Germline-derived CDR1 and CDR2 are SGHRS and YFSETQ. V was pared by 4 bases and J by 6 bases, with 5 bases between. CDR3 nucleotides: TGCGCCAGCAGCAACTCTAATTCACCCCTCCACTTT. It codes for CASSNSNSPLHF.

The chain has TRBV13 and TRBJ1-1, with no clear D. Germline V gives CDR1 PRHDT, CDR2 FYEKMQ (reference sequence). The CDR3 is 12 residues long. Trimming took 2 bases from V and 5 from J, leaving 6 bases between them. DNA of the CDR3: TGTGCCAGCAGCTTACAGGAAACTGAAGCTTTCTTT. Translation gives CASSLQETEAFF.

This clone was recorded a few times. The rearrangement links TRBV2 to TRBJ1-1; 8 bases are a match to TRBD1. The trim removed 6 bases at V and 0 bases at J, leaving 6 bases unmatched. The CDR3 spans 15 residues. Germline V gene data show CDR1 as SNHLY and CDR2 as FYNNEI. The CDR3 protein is CASRGSRGLNTEAFF. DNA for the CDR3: TGTGCCAGCAGGGGGTCCAGGGGGCTGAACACTGAAGCTTTCTTT.

The CDR3: CASSPPDRVGTGELFF. Here the CDR3 DNA reads TGTGCCAGCAGCCCGCCAGACAGGGTCGGCACCGGGGAGCTGTTTTTT. This chain uses TRBV7-2 with TRBJ2-2, with 7 nucleotides matching TRBD1. J was trimmed by 4 bases and V by 5 bases; bases with no gene match: 10. Germline CDR1 is SGHTA and CDR2 is FQGNSA. The CDR3 is made up of 16 amino acids.

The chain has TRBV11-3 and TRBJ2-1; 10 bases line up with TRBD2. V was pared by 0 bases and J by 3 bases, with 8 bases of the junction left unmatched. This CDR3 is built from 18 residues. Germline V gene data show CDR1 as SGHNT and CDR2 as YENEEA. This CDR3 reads CASSLDQGGTSVYNEQFF. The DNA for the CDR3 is TGTGCCAGCAGCTTAGACCAAGGCGGGACTAGCGTCTACAATGAGCAGTTCTTC.

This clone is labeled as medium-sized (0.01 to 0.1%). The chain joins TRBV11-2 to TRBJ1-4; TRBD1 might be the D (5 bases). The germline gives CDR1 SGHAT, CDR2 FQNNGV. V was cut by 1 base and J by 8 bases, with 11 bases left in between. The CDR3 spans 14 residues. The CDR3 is CASSLGGVGEKLFF. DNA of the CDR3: TGTGCCAGCAGCTTAGGAGGGGTTGGGGAAAAACTGTTTTTT.

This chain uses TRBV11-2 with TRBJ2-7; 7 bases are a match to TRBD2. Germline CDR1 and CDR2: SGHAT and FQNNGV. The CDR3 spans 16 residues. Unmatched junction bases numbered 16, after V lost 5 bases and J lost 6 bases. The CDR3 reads CASSPEPAGRSAEQYF. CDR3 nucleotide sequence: TGTGCCAGCAGCCCCGAACCAGCGGGACGCAGTGCCGAGCAGTACTTC.

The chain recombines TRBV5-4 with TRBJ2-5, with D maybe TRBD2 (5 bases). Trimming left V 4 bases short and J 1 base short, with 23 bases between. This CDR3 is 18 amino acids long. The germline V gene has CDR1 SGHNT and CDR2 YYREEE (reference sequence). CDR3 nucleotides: TGTGCCAGCAGCCGTGATCTCCCTCTAGCCAGTTTCCAAGAGACCCAGTACTTC. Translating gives CASSRDLPLASFQETQYF.

CDR3 sequence (DNA): TGTGCCAGCCAAACCCAACTAGCGGGAGGGTACAATGAGCAGTTCTTC. Amino acids: CASQTQLAGGYNEQFF. This chain uses TRBV19 with TRBJ2-1, with 13 bases lining up with TRBD2. This CDR3 is built from 16 residues. Trimming at V came to 9 bases and at J to 4 bases, leaving 9 bases not matched to a gene. Germline CDR1 reads LNHDA; CDR2 reads SQIVND (reference sequence).

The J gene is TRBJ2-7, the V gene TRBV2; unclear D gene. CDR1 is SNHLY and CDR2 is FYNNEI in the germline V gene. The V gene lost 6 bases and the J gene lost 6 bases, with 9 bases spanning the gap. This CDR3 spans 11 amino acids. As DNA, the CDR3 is TGTGCCAGCAGCCGGATCCTCGAGCAGTACTTC. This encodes CASSRILEQYF.

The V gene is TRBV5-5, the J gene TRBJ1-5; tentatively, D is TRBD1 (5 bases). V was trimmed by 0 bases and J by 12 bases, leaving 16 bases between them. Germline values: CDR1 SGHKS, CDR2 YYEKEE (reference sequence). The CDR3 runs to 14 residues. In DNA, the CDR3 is TGTGCCAGCAGCTTGGGCCAGGGAGGGGTTGTCCAGCATTTT. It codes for CASSLGQGGVVQHF.

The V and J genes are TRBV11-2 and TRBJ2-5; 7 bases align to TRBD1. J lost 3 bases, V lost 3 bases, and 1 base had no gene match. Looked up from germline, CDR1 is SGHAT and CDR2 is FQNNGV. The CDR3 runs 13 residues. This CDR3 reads CASSFGQEETQYF. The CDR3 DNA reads TGTGCCAGCAGCTTTGGACAGGAAGAGACCCAGTACTTC.

The CDR3 region is CASSHGTLGGSYEQYF. CDR3 sequence (DNA): TGTGCCAGCTCACACGGGACTCTTGGAGGGTCCTACGAGCAGTACTTC. The J gene is TRBJ2-7, the V gene TRBV18, with D perhaps TRBD2 (6 bases). This CDR3 spans 16 amino acids. The germline V gene encodes CDR1 KGHSH and CDR2 LQKENI. Trimming stripped 4 bases from V and 1 base from J, with 17 bases between.

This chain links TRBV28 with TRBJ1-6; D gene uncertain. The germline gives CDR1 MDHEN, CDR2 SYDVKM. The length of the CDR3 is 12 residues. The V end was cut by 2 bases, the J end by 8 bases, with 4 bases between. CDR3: CASSLIYSPLHF. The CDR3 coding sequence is TGTGCCAGCAGTTTAATTTATTCACCCCTCCACTTT.

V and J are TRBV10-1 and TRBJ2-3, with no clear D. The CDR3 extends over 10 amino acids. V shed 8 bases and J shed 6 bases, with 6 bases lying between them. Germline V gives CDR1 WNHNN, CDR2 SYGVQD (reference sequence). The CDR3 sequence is CASLCDTQYF. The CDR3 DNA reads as TGCGCCAGCCTTTGTGATACGCAGTATTTT.

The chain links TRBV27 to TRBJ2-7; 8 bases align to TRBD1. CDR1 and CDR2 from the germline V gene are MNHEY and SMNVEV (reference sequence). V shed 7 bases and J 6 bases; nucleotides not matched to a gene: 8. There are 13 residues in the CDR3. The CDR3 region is CASTLRGLGEQYF. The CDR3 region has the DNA TGTGCCAGCACCCTCAGGGGGCTTGGCGAGCAGTACTTC.

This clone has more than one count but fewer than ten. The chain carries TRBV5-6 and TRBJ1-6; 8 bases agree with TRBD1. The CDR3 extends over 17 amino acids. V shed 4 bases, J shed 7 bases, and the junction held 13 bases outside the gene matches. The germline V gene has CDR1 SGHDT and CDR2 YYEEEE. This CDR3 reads CASSRGAGGAFNSPLHF. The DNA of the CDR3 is TGTGCCAGCAGCCGGGGGGCAGGGGGCGCGTTCAATTCACCCCTCCACTTT.

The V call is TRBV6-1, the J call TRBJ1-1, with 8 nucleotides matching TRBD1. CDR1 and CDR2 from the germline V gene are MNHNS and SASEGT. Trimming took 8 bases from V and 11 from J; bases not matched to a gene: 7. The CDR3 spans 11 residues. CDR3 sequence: CASSQGARAFF. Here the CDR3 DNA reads TGTGCCAGCTCCCAGGGGGCGAGGGCTTTCTTT.

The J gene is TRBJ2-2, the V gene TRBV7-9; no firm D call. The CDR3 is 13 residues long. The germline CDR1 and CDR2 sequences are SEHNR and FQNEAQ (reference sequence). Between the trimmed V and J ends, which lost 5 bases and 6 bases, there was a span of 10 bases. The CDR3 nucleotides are TGTGCCAGCAGCCGGACCGCCGCCGGGGAGCTGTTTTTT. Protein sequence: CASSRTAAGELFF.

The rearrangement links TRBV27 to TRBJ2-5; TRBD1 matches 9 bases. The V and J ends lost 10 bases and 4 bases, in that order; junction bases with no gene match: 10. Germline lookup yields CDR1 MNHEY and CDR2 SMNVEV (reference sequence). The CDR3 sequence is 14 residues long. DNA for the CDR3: TGTGCCACCCAAGTACAGGGGGCTTCAGAGACCCAGTACTTC. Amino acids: CATQVQGASETQYF.